This is a list of T cell receptor beta chains from one sample in a study of Graves' ophthalmopathy and Graves' hyperthyroidism. Using its own MiXCR run on the multiplex PCR reads, TCRdb lists one record per CDR3 protein. This sample carries approximately 410,000 distinct CDR3 sequences, 15% to 17% of them seen once, and the ten largest clones take approximately 7%. What was sequenced was peripheral blood. These receptors all come from a woman under 30 with stable Graves' hyperthyroidism. Both conserved end residues are part of each CDR3. A D gene is named only where the DNA matches it firmly. Rows give clone size only sometimes, using once, few, many, or a class for an expanded clone.

18,TRBJ2-5,TRBV4-1,NA,TRBD2,CASSQDPGLAGVLGTQYF,TGCGCCAGCAGCCAAGATCCTGGACTAGCGGGGGTCCTTGGGACCCAGTACTTC
13,TRBJ2-5,TRBV20-1,many,TRBD1,CSARTGGAETQYF,TGCAGTGCTCGGACAGGGGGCGCAGAGACCCAGTACTTC
13,TRBJ1-2,TRBV6-1,NA,NA,CASGGSFNYGYTF,TGTGCCAGCGGGGGTAGTTTTAACTATGGCTACACCTTC
14,TRBJ2-7,TRBV12-3/TRBV12-4,many,NA,CASSFFRGSREQYF,TGTGCCAGCAGTTTTTTCCGGGGTTCGCGGGAGCAGTACTTC
13,TRBJ1-1,TRBV20-1,NA,NA,CSAGTLANTEAFF,TGCAGTGCTGGGACATTGGCGAACACTGAAGCTTTCTTT
15,TRBJ1-5,TRBV12-3/TRBV12-4,many,TRBD1,CASSQRTGPNQPQHF,TGTGCCAGCAGTCAAAGGACAGGGCCCAATCAGCCCCAGCATTTT
16,TRBJ2-5,TRBV6-1,many,NA,CASSPFVSGGTGTQYF,TGTGCCAGCAGTCCCTTTGTTAGCGGAGGGACGGGGACCCAGTACTTC
15,TRBJ2-5,TRBV24-1,many,NA,CATSDSGVGQETQYF,TGTGCCACCAGTGACTCGGGGGTTGGCCAAGAGACCCAGTACTTC
14,TRBJ1-1,TRBV6-1,many,NA,CASSLEPGRTEAFF,TGTGCCAGCAGTCTGGAGCCGGGGAGGACTGAAGCTTTCTTT
13,TRBJ1-5,TRBV2,many,NA,CASVRDGNQPQHF,TGTGCCAGCGTAAGGGACGGCAATCAGCCCCAGCATTTT
15,TRBJ2-2,TRBV28,many,TRBD1,CASSPGTAFLGELFF,TGTGCCAGCAGCCCCGGGACAGCTTTTTTAGGGGAGCTGTTTTTT
15,TRBJ2-7,TRBV2,NA,TRBD2,CASRDGGGNSYEQYF,TGTGCCAGCAGGGATGGCGGGGGGAACTCCTACGAGCAGTACTTC
13,TRBJ1-2,TRBV19,many,NA,CASSTYREVGYTF,TGTGCCAGTTCCACCTATAGGGAAGTTGGCTACACCTTC
15,TRBJ2-4,TRBV11-3,few,TRBD2,CASSPASGGPNIQYF,TGTGCCAGCAGCCCAGCTAGCGGGGGGCCAAACATTCAGTACTTC
13,TRBJ2-7,TRBV12-3/TRBV12-4,many,TRBD1,CASSFTGVYEQYF,TGTGCCAGCAGTTTCACAGGGGTCTACGAGCAGTACTTC
14,TRBJ1-6,TRBV7-2,many,NA,CASSMTVDNSPLHF,TGTGCCAGCAGCATGACAGTAGATAATTCACCCCTCCACTTT
12,TRBJ2-7,TRBV12-3/TRBV12-4,many,NA,CASSLLGAEQYF,TGTGCCAGCAGTTTATTGGGGGCCGAGCAGTACTTC
14,TRBJ1-2,TRBV9,NA,NA,CASNPRGRAEGYTF,TGTGCCAGCAACCCCCGAGGGAGAGCAGAAGGCTACACCTTC
19,TRBJ2-7,TRBV27,many,TRBD1,CASSPFLRTGVRSSYEQYF,TGTGCCAGCAGTCCCTTCCTTCGGACAGGGGTCCGCTCATCCTACGAGCAGTACTTC
14,TRBJ1-2,TRBV6-1,many,NA,CASRSGGPQSGYTF,TGTGCCAGCAGGTCGGGGGGCCCCCAAAGTGGCTACACCTTC
14,TRBJ2-7,TRBV7-9,few,NA,CASSPAKGSYEQYF,TGTGCCAGCAGCCCCGCCAAGGGGTCCTACGAGCAGTACTTC
13,TRBJ1-5,TRBV12-5,many,NA,CASGLVRNQPQHF,TGTGCTAGTGGTTTGGTCCGCAATCAGCCCCAGCATTTT
13,TRBJ1-5,TRBV19,many,NA,CASSIRGNQPQHF,TGTGCCAGTAGTATTCGGGGCAATCAGCCCCAGCATTTT
18,TRBJ1-2,TRBV7-8,many,NA,CASSLGIRRGARNYGYTF,TGTGCCAGCAGCCTAGGCATACGTCGGGGGGCCCGAAACTATGGCTACACCTTC
11,TRBJ2-5,TRBV24-1,many,NA,CATSWGETQYF,TGTGCCACCAGTTGGGGAGAGACCCAGTACTTC
15,TRBJ1-5,TRBV6-2/TRBV6-3,many,NA,CASRKGQGGNQPQHF,TGTGCCAGCAGGAAGGGGCAGGGAGGCAATCAGCCCCAGCATTTT
13,TRBJ2-7,TRBV5-1,NA,NA,CASSWTATYEQYF,TGCGCCAGCAGCTGGACAGCCACCTACGAGCAGTACTTC
19,TRBJ1-5,TRBV7-2,many,NA,CASSSLPGQKKWGNQPQHF,TGTGCCAGCAGCTCCCTGCCGGGACAAAAAAAATGGGGCAATCAGCCCCAGCATTTT
14,TRBJ1-2,TRBV4-1,many,NA,CASSQVGRVGGYTF,TGCGCCAGCAGCCAAGTGGGCAGGGTGGGGGGCTACACCTTC
14,TRBJ1-1,TRBV5-1,many,NA,CASSLERTNTEAFF,TGCGCCAGCAGCTTGGAACGGACCAACACTGAAGCTTTCTTT
13,TRBJ2-4,TRBV20-1,many,NA,CSVTNSAKNIQYF,TGCAGTGTCACGAATTCGGCCAAAAACATTCAGTACTTC
13,TRBJ2-5,TRBV20-1,many,NA,CSAIGGAGETQYF,TGCAGTGCTATAGGAGGGGCCGGGGAGACCCAGTACTTC